The 26 T cell receptor beta chains below were found in one sample sequenced in a study of blood T cell repertoires in COVID-19 (dated by TCRdb to 2018 to 2021). The library came from the immunoSEQ multiplex PCR assay. In TCRdb, the immuneACCESS table is reduced to in-frame sequences with V and J assigned. These tables do not hold every clone; where another copy was compared, an unresolved V gene accounts for under half, and the others remain unexplained. This sample comprises some 230,000 clones, roughly 84% of them detected only once. Jointly, the top ten make up more than 0.75% of the sample. Material: peripheral blood. These receptors all come from a man aged 35-49 years with acute or convalescent COVID-19.

CDR3 protein: CASSLGRGDEKLFF. The CDR3, as DNA: TGTGCCAGCAGCTTAGGCCGGGGGGATGAAAAACTGTTTTTT. This sequence joins TRBV7-2 and TRBJ1-4, with D perhaps TRBD1 (5 bases). Germline CDR1 reads SGHTA; CDR2 reads FQGNSA. The V and J ends lost 1 base and 6 bases respectively, with 9 bases between them. The CDR3 is made up of 14 amino acids.

The rearrangement links TRBV7-3 to TRBJ2-1; the match to TRBD2 covers 9 bases. Germline lookup yields CDR1 SGHTA and CDR2 FQGTGA. CDR3 length: 15 amino acids. The junction had 2 bases not matched to a gene; V was cut back by 1 base and J by 4 bases. For the CDR3, the DNA is TGTGCCAGCAGCTTAAGCGGGGGGGAATACAATGAGCAGTTCTTC. Its translation: CASSLSGGEYNEQFF.

This clone was seen a few times. The rearrangement links TRBV16 to TRBJ1-5; D is undetermined. Germline CDR1 is KGHSY and CDR2 is FQNENV. Trimming removed 4 bases at V and 8 bases at J, with 18 bases between. The CDR3 runs 15 residues. CDR3 DNA sequence: TGTGCCAGCAGCCCGAACGGAGCCCCCGGAGAGCCCCAGCATTTT. The encoded protein is CASSPNGAPGEPQHF.

The chain employs TRBV30 and TRBJ2-7, with D possibly being TRBD2 (6 bases). Germline-derived CDR1 and CDR2 are GTSNPN and SVGIG (reference sequence). The CDR3 runs 13 residues. V lost 5 bases and J lost 2, with 13 bases in between. CDR3 sequence (DNA): TGTGCCTGGGGGCGGGATGGGACCTACGAGCAGTACTTC. Amino acid sequence: CAWGRDGTYEQYF.

The rearrangement links TRBV19 to TRBJ2-7; possibly TRBD2 for D (6 bases). Germline lookup yields CDR1 LNHDA and CDR2 SQIVND (reference sequence). Trimming shortened V by 3 bases and J by 3 bases, and 12 bases separated the two germline ends. The CDR3 contains 14 residues. This CDR3 reads CASSIPGGSYEQYF. In DNA form, the CDR3 reads TGTGCCAGTAGTATCCCCGGGGGAAGCTACGAGCAGTACTTC.

This clone was seen more than once but under ten times. The chain recombines TRBV29-1 with TRBJ1-1; weak D call: TRBD1 (5 bases). V dropped 4 bases and J dropped 6 bases, with 12 bases sitting between them. The CDR3 sequence is 12 residues long. Germline-derived CDR1 and CDR2 are SQVTM and ANQGSEA. Here the CDR3 DNA reads TGCAGCGTTGGACAGACATCGTCTGAAGCTTTCTTT. It encodes CSVGQTSSEAFF.

The chain uses TRBV4-2 and TRBJ2-3; TRBD2 matches at 8 bases. The CDR3 consists of 16 residues. CDR1 and CDR2 from the germline V gene are LGHNA and YNFKEQ. The V segment lost 0 bases and the J segment 5 bases; nucleotides outside the gene matches: 7. CDR3 sequence reads: CASSQETGGPKDTQYF. DNA of the CDR3: TGTGCCAGCAGCCAAGAAACGGGGGGGCCTAAAGATACGCAGTATTTT.

The rearrangement uses TRBV10-1 and TRBJ1-2; 9 bases are shared with TRBD1. V lost 5 bases, J lost 0 bases, and 10 bases stayed unmatched. CDR1 and CDR2 from the germline V gene are WNHNN and SYGVQD (reference sequence). The length of the CDR3 is 17 residues. The CDR3: CASSLNRGPLANYGYTF. CDR3 bases: TGCGCCAGCAGTCTCAACAGGGGGCCCCTTGCTAACTATGGCTACACCTTC.

J is TRBJ2-6 and V is TRBV11-2; D ambiguous. V shed 0 bases and J shed 0 bases, with 6 bases lying between them. Germline V gene lookup returns CDR1 SGHAT and CDR2 FQNNGV. This CDR3 comprises 16 residues. CDR3 protein: CASSLDSHSGANVLTF. The DNA for the CDR3 is TGTGCCAGCAGCTTAGATAGTCACTCTGGGGCCAACGTCCTGACTTTC.

The V and J genes are TRBV3-1 (or the pseudogene TRBV3-2) and TRBJ1-2, with D perhaps TRBD1 (6 bases). Germline CDR1 is LGHDT and CDR2 is YNNKEL (reference sequence). Between the trimmed V and J ends, which lost 4 bases and 10 bases, there was a span of 16 bases. CDR3 length: 13 amino acids. CDR3 sequence reads: CASSPRDNRVYTF. Here the CDR3 DNA reads TGTGCCAGCAGCCCCCGGGACAATCGCGTCTACACCTTC.

The V gene is TRBV6-2 or TRBV6-3, the J gene TRBJ2-1; D remains ambiguous. Germline V gives CDR1 MNHEY, CDR2 SVGEGT. This CDR3 comprises 13 residues. V lost 5 bases and J 4 bases, leaving 9 bases between the germline ends. CDR3 amino acids: CASSADWYNEQFF. The CDR3 nucleotides read TGTGCCAGCAGTGCCGACTGGTACAATGAGCAGTTCTTC.

This clone turned up a few times. The chain recombines TRBV7-2 with TRBJ2-2; D not certain. Germline V lookup: CDR1 SGHTA, CDR2 FQGNSA. The CDR3 has 13 amino acids. V was pared by 5 bases and J by 4 bases, with 8 bases between. In nucleotides, the CDR3 is TGTGCCAGCAGCGGGCAGAGCACCGGGGAGCTGTTTTTT. This encodes CASSGQSTGELFF. The whole variable domain, filled in from reference TRBV7-2 and TRBJ2-2, reads GAGVSQSPSNKVTEKGKDVELRCDPISGHTALYWYRQSLGQGLEFLIYFQGNSAPDKSGLPSDRFSAERTGGSVSTLTIQRTQQEDSAVYLCASSGQSTGELFFGEGSRLTVL.

This chain joins TRBV2 and TRBJ1-5; 7 bases fit TRBD1. This CDR3 has 17 residues. J was trimmed by 7 bases and V by 7 bases; bases with no gene match: 19. The germline gives CDR1 SNHLY, CDR2 FYNNEI. The CDR3 loop reads CASTPGRTGRGTQPQHF. CDR3 DNA: TGTGCCAGCACCCCTGGGCGGACAGGACGGGGAACCCAGCCCCAGCATTTT.

This clone was seen a single time. The CDR3 sequence is CASAWSDNQPQHF. The CDR3 bases are TGTGCCAGCGCCTGGTCAGACAATCAGCCCCAGCATTTT. This sequence joins TRBV6-5 and TRBJ1-5; D not certain. Germline V gives CDR1 MNHEY, CDR2 SVGAGI. Trimming removed 8 bases from V and 3 bases from J, with 11 bases in between. This CDR3 spans 13 amino acids.

This rearrangement joins TRBV30 to TRBJ1-4; the match to TRBD1 covers 7 bases. V shed 7 bases, J shed 6 bases, and the junction held 11 bases outside the gene matches. CDR3 length: 14 residues. Per the germline V gene, CDR1 is GTSNPN and CDR2 is SVGIG (reference sequence). The CDR3, as DNA: TGTGCCTATAACCCCGGGACAGAGTATGAAAAACTGTTTTTT. It encodes CAYNPGTEYEKLFF.

This chain links TRBV7-3 with TRBJ1-5, with D possibly being TRBD1 (6 bases). With 7 bases removed from V and 5 bases from J, the gap between germline ends came to 9 bases. The V gene's germline CDR1 is SGHTA and CDR2 FQGTGA. The CDR3 extends over 12 amino acids. CDR3 sequence (DNA): TGTGCCAGCAAGGGGGAAGATCAGCCCCAGCATTTT. Translated, it gives CASKGEDQPQHF.

The rearrangement links TRBV14 to TRBJ1-4; D gene uncertain. The CDR3 length is 13 residues. CDR1 and CDR2 (germline): SGHDN, FVKESK. V gave up 1 base and J gave up 14 bases, with 14 bases separating them. As DNA, the CDR3 is TGTGCCAGCAGCCAAGTTATCTCGCGGGGTCTGTTTTTT. Translation gives CASSQVISRGLFF.

Notes on this clone: Compared with germline, one end of the junction differs, possibly owing to a read error. The chain has TRBV6-6 and TRBJ1-6; TRBD1 matches 8 bases. CDR3 length: 13 residues. Germline-derived CDR1 and CDR2 are MNHNY and SVGAGI (reference sequence). The CDR3 nucleotides read TGTGCCAGCAGTTCAGGGACAGGACGGCCTTTATCCTTT. Translating gives CASSSGTGRPLSF.

The CDR3: CASRQGLQETQYF. Here the CDR3 DNA reads TGTGCCAGCAGGCAGGGGCTCCAAGAGACCCAGTACTTC. The chain has TRBV2 and TRBJ2-5; possible D gene TRBD1, 6 bases. The V and J ends lost 6 bases and 1 base respectively, with 9 bases between them. The germline V gene encodes CDR1 SNHLY and CDR2 FYNNEI. The CDR3 is made up of 13 amino acids.

Notes on this clone: Its ends do not fully match the called genes, so a read error is possible. The V and J genes are TRBV19 and TRBJ2-1; TRBD1 agrees at 10 bases. The CDR3 totals 13 residues. Germline assignment: CDR1 LNHDA and CDR2 SQIVND (reference sequence). The CDR3 DNA sequence: TGTGCCAGTAGTGCCGACAGGGGGCGCATACTGATCTTC. It translates to CASSADRGRILIF.

The gene calls are TRBV10-3 and TRBJ1-5; D unresolved. The CDR3 is 15 amino acids. CDR1 is ENHRY and CDR2 is SYGVKD in the germline V gene. Trimming stripped 3 bases from V and 3 bases from J, with 12 bases between. CDR3 nucleotides: TGTGCCATCAGTGAAGCCGACTTAACCAATCAGCCCCAGCATTTT. This gives the protein CAISEADLTNQPQHF.

The DNA for the CDR3 is TGCGCCAGCAGCTTGTGGACAGGGGTCTCTGGGGCCAACGTCCTGACTTTC. Amino acid sequence: CASSLWTGVSGANVLTF. This chain links TRBV5-1 with TRBJ2-6; 9 nucleotides match TRBD1. Germline lookup yields CDR1 SGHRS and CDR2 YFSETQ. V lost 1 base and J lost 0; bases outside the gene matches: 2. CDR3 length equals 17 residues.

CDR3 in amino acids: CASSEQGGVRNEQFF. In nucleotides, the CDR3 is TGTGCCAGCAGTGAACAGGGAGGGGTACGGAATGAGCAGTTCTTC. The chain couples TRBV27 to TRBJ2-1, with D maybe TRBD2 (7 bases). The CDR3 is made up of 15 amino acids. V dropped 5 bases and J dropped 7 bases, with 18 bases sitting between them. The germline gives CDR1 MNHEY, CDR2 SMNVEV (reference sequence).

The rearrangement links TRBV19 to TRBJ1-2; 7 bases align to TRBD1. The CDR3 covers 14 residues. From germline, CDR1 is LNHDA and CDR2 SQIVND (reference sequence). V was pared by 1 base and J by 1 base, with 0 bases of the junction left unmatched. Here the CDR3 reads CASSIGQGNYGYTF. CDR3 coding DNA: TGTGCCAGTAGTATAGGACAGGGTAACTATGGCTACACCTTC. The variable domain in full, completed from reference TRBV19 and TRBJ1-2, reads DGGITQSPKYLFRKEGQNVTLSCEQNLNHDAMYWYRQDPGQGLRLIYYSQIVNDFQKGDIAEGYSVSREKKESFPLTVTSAQKNPTAFYLCASSIGQGNYGYTFGSGTRLTVV.

J is TRBJ2-2 and V is TRBV6-2 or TRBV6-3; 7 nucleotides align to TRBD2. J lost 3 bases, V lost 5 bases, and 6 bases had no gene match. The CDR3 consists of 15 residues. CDR1 MNHEY and CDR2 SVGEGT come from the germline V gene. For the CDR3, the DNA is TGTGCCAGCAGTACCCTGGGAGGGCACACCGGGGAGCTGTTTTTT. This gives the protein CASSTLGGHTGELFF.

The chain joins TRBV24-1 to TRBJ2-1; the D is unclear. Germline CDR1 is KGHDR and CDR2 is SFDVKD. This CDR3 region has 16 residues. Trimming pared 5 bases from V and 0 bases from J, leaving 13 bases between. DNA for the CDR3: TGTGCCACCAGTGGATCTCCACAGAGCTCCTACAATGAGCAGTTCTTC. Translated: CATSGSPQSSYNEQFF.